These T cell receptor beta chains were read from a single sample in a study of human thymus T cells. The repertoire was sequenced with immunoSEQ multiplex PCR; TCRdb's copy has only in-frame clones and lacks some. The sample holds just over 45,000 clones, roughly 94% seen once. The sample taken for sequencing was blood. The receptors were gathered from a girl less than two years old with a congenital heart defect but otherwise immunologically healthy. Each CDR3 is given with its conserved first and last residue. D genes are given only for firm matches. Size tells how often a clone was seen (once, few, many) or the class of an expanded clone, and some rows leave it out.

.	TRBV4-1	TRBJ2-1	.	TGCGCCAGCAGCCTAGAGGGTGTGATGGGGGTTCGAGAGCAGTTCTTC	CASSLEGVMGVREQFF
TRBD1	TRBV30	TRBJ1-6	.	TGTGCCTGGAAAGAGGCCGGGACAGGGTTTAATTCACCCCTCCACTTT	CAWKEAGTGFNSPLHF
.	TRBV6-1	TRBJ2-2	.	TGTGCCAGCGGCAGGGCCGAAAACACCGGGGAGCTGTTTTTT	CASGRAENTGELFF
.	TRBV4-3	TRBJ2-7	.	TGCGCCAGCAGCCAAGAAAGGAGCTGGCGAGCCTACGAGCAGTACTTC	CASSQERSWRAYEQYF
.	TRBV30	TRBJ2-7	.	TGTGCCTGGAGCGACCCGGGACATACCTACGAGCAGTACTTC	CAWSDPGHTYEQYF
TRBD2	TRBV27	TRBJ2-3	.	TGTGCCAGCAGCCTAACTAGCGGTCGCACAGATACGCAGTATTTT	CASSLTSGRTDTQYF
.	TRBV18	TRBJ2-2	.	TGTGCCAGCTCTCCACAGGGCCCGAACACCGGGGAGCTGTTTTTT	CASSPQGPNTGELFF
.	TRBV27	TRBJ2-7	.	TGTGCCAGCAGTTCCGAGGCTGGCGAGCAGTACTTC	CASSSEAGEQYF
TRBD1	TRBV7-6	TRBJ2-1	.	TGTGCCAGCAGCACCGACAGGGGGAATCCAAGAAGCTCCTACAATGAGCAGTTCTTC	CASSTDRGNPRSSYNEQFF
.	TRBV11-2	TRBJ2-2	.	TGTGCCAGCAGCTTAGTCGGACAGAACACCGGGGAGCTGTTTTTT	CASSLVGQNTGELFF
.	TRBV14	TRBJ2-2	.	TGTGCCAGCAGCCAATTTACAGGGACGAACACCGGGGAGCTGTTTTTT	CASSQFTGTNTGELFF
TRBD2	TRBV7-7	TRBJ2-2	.	TGTGCCAGCAGCTTGGGACTAGCGGGAAGCACCGGGGAGCTGTTTTTT	CASSLGLAGSTGELFF
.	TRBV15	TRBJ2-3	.	TGTGCCACCAGCAGAGAGGGGACCCCCTCGGATACGCAGTATTTT	CATSREGTPSDTQYF
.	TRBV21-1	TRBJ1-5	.	TGTGCCAGCAGCAAAGGATGTGATGGGACTCAGCCCCAGCATTTT	CASSKGCDGTQPQHF
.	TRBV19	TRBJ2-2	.	TGTGCCAGTAGTATACACGGGCCCGGGGAGCTGTTTTTT	CASSIHGPGELFF
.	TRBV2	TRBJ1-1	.	TGTGCCAGCAAAGGGGAGCCAGCGATCCCTGAAGCTTTCTTT	CASKGEPAIPEAFF
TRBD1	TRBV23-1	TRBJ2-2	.	TGCGCCAGCAGCCGCCGGGACAGGGGGCGAGGGACCGGGGAGCTGTTTTTT	CASSRRDRGRGTGELFF
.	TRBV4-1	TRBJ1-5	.	TGCGCCAGCAGCCAAATCCCCTATAGCAATCAGCCCCAGCATTTT	CASSQIPYSNQPQHF
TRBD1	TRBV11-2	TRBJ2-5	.	TGTGCCAGCAGCAAAGACAGGGTGGAGACCCAGTACTTC	CASSKDRVETQYF
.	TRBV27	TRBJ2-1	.	TGTGCCAGCAGTTTGGTTAGGTACGACAATGAGCAGTTCTTC	CASSLVRYDNEQFF
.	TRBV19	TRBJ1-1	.	TGTGCCAGTAGTATACCCCGGGGGGTTACTGAAGCTTTCTTT	CASSIPRGVTEAFF
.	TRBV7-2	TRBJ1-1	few	TGTGCCAGCAGCTTATACACGATGAACACTGAAGCTTTCTTT	CASSLYTMNTEAFF
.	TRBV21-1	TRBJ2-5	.	TGTGCCAGCACCAGGAGGGGTTGGGAGACCCAGTACTTC	CASTRRGWETQYF
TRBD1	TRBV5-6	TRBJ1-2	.	TGTGCCAGCAGCCCGGACAGGGGGCTCGGTAGGGGTGGCTACACCTTC	CASSPDRGLGRGGYTF
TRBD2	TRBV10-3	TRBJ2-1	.	TGTGCCATCAGTGAGTCTGGGCCTCTATCTAGCGGGGGTTACCCCTACAATGAGCAGTTCTTC	CAISESGPLSSGGYPYNEQFF
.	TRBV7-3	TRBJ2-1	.	TGTGCCAGCTTCCCCCCCCCGATTTCCAATGAGCAGTTCTTC	CASFPPPISNEQFF
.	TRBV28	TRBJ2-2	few	TGTGCCAGCAGTTTCCGCCCGTCGAACACCGGGGAGCTGTTTTTT	CASSFRPSNTGELFF
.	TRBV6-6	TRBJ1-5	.	TGTGCCAGCAGTTACTCGGCGGGCAAGAGCAATCAGCCCCAGCATTTT	CASSYSAGKSNQPQHF
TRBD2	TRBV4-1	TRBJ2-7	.	TGCGCCAGCAGCCAAGTGGGACTAGCGGGAGGGATCTCCTACGAGCAGTACTTC	CASSQVGLAGGISYEQYF
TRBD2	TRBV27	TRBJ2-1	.	TGTGCCAGCCTAAGCGGGAGCTCCTACAATGAGCAGTTCTTC	CASLSGSSYNEQFF
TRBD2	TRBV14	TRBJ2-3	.	TGTGCCAGCAGCCAAGAGAGCGGGAGGACCCCTAGCACAGATACGCAGTATTTT	CASSQESGRTPSTDTQYF
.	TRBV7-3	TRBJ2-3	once	TGTGCCAGCAGCCTCTTTTCGACACGCACAGATACGCAGTATTTT	CASSLFSTRTDTQYF
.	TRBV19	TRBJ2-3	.	TGTGCCAGTAGTATGGGGGATGGAGATACGCAGTATTTT	CASSMGDGDTQYF
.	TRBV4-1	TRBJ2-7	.	TGCGCCACCGCCCAGGCGACCGGAAGCTCCTACGAGCAGTACTTC	CATAQATGSSYEQYF
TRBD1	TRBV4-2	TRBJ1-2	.	TGTGCCAGCAGCCTATCTGCTTCCGGGACAGGGGTTTATGGCTACACCTTC	CASSLSASGTGVYGYTF
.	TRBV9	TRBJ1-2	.	TGTGCCAGCAGCGTAAACACGGGTGGTGGCTACACCTTC	CASSVNTGGGYTF
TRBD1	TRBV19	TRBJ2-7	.	TGTGCCAGTAGTAGAGGGACAGCCTACGAGCAGTACTTC	CASSRGTAYEQYF
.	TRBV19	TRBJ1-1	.	TGTGCCAGTAGTCAACAGATGAACACTGAAGCTTTCTTT	CASSQQMNTEAFF
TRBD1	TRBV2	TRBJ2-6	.	TGTGCCAGCAGGCTCACGGGACAGGGGGCCTCTGGGGCCAACGTCCTGACTTTC	CASRLTGQGASGANVLTF
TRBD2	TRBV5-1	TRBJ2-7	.	TGCGCCAGCAGCTTGGGGGAAACTAGCGGTACTACGTCGCAGTACTTC	CASSLGETSGTTSQYF
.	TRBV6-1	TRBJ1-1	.	TGTGCCAGCACCTTCGGGTCCACTGAAGCTTTCTTT	CASTFGSTEAFF
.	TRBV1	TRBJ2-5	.	TGCACCAGCAGCGCGCCCTATCAGAGTCTAGTGTGTCAGTACTTC	CTSSAPYQSLVCQYF
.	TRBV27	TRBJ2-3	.	TGTGCCAGCAGTTCCAGGTCGTCGGGTTGGGTCACAGATACGCAGTATTTT	CASSSRSSGWVTDTQYF